Described below is a single TCR beta chain sequence and its context. Per the original data handling: Using reference gene primer amplification, nucleated cell counts were estimated. Assay used: immunoSEQ multiplex PCR; TCRdb lists only in-frame clones, some missing. V, J and clone size derive from that table, while D and trimming were established from the DNA sequence. The data hold some 200,000 clones, with about 78% observed a single time. This sample was taken from a study of blood T cell repertoires in COVID-19. Across the whole study: From the United States, Italy and Spain came samples of acute and convalescent COVID-19.

The CDR3 has 14 residues. J was trimmed by 4 bases and V by 1 base; bases with no gene match: 3. Germline-derived CDR1 and CDR2 are SGHTA and FQGNSA. The chain combines TRBV7-2 with TRBJ1-2; 7 bases are a match to TRBD1. The receptor comes from a woman between 45 and 65 years old with active or convalescent COVID-19. Sequenced material: peripheral blood. The CDR3 protein is CASSLETGPYGYTF. CDR3 sequence (DNA): TGTGCCAGCAGCTTAGAGACAGGGCCCTATGGCTACACCTTC. The full variable domain, its missing parts supplied by reference TRBV7-2 and TRBJ1-2, is GAGVSQSPSNKVTEKGKDVELRCDPISGHTALYWYRQSLGQGLEFLIYFQGNSAPDKSGLPSDRFSAERTGGSVSTLTIQRTQQEDSAVYLCASSLETGPYGYTFGSGTRLTVV.